A selection of T cell receptor beta chains follows, all from one sample in a study of blood T cell repertoires in COVID-19. TCRdb's table, derived via immunoSEQ multiplex PCR, lists solely in-frame clones and lacks some. Of almost 500,000 clones listed, less than 90% are singletons. The sequencing input was PBMCs or T cells enriched from blood (not recorded which). Receptors were obtained from a woman aged 55-70 years who had recovered from COVID-19. Each CDR3 is given with its conserved first and last residue. D genes are given only for firm matches. Size tells how often a clone was seen (once, few, many) or the class of an expanded clone, and some rows leave it out.

clone_size	d_call	v_call	j_call	cdr3_length	cdr3_aa	cdr3_nt
.	TRBD2	TRBV6-1	TRBJ2-1	14	CASSERGGRNEQFF	TGTGCCAGCAGTGAGCGGGGGGGCCGCAATGAGCAGTTCTTC
once	TRBD2	TRBV9	TRBJ2-1	15	CASTGGGSSYNEQFF	TGTGCCAGCACCGGCGGGGGTTCCTCTTACAATGAGCAGTTCTTC
.	.	TRBV30	TRBJ1-3	14	CALLPRQPGNTIYF	TGTGCCCTACTTCCTCGACAGCCTGGAAACACCATATATTTT
.	TRBD1	TRBV2	TRBJ1-2	12	CASRTGGAGYTF	TGTGCCAGCAGAACAGGGGGCGCGGGCTACACCTTC
few	.	TRBV2	TRBJ2-2	16	CASRADHATNTGELFF	TGTGCCAGCAGAGCGGACCACGCCACGAACACCGGGGAGCTGTTTTTT
.	TRBD1	TRBV4-2	TRBJ1-4	13	CATQGQGNEKLFF	TGTGCCACCCAGGGACAGGGCAATGAAAAACTGTTTTTT
.	.	TRBV5-1	TRBJ1-6	15	CASSLRGSYNSPLHF	TGCGCCAGCAGCTTGCGGGGCTCCTATAATTCACCCCTCCACTTT
.	TRBD1	TRBV25-1	TRBJ1-2	15	CASSVSGTGRYGYTF	TGTGCCAGCAGTGTATCCGGGACAGGCCGCTATGGCTACACCTTC
.	TRBD2	TRBV5-8	TRBJ2-1	18	CASSRGPSGGAAYNEQFF	TGTGCCAGCAGCCGGGGTCCTAGCGGGGGGGCTGCCTACAATGAGCAGTTCTTC
.	.	TRBV2	TRBJ2-3	14	CASGPTGGTDTQYF	TGTGCAAGCGGGCCTACAGGGGGCACAGATACGCAGTATTTT
.	.	TRBV20-1	TRBJ1-1	11	CSAQGFTEAFF	TGCAGTGCCCAGGGATTCACTGAAGCTTTCTTT
once	.	TRBV7-6	TRBJ2-3	17	CASSLGGGPVEGDTQYF	TGTGCCAGCAGCCTTGGGGGGGGCCCAGTGGAGGGAGATACGCAGTATTTT
.	.	TRBV12-3/TRBV12-4	TRBJ1-2	13	CASSLGQNYGYTF	TGTGCCAGCAGTCTGGGACAAAACTATGGCTACACCTTC
.	.	TRBV19	TRBJ1-5	15	CASSREQVSNQPQHF	TGTGCCAGTAGTAGGGAACAGGTTAGCAATCAGCCCCAGCATTTT
.	TRBD1	TRBV7-8	TRBJ2-5	15	CASIPGGQDQETQYF	TGTGCCAGCATCCCCGGGGGACAGGACCAAGAGACCCAGTACTTC
.	.	TRBV3-1/TRBV3-2	TRBJ1-1	14	CASSPHTMNTEAFF	TGTGCCAGCAGCCCCCACACCATGAACACTGAAGCTTTCTTT
.	.	TRBV10-3	TRBJ2-5	13	CANRAQPGETQYF	TGTGCCAACCGGGCCCAGCCGGGGGAGACCCAGTACTTC
.	TRBD1	TRBV3-1/TRBV3-2	TRBJ1-2	14	CASSQSQGAFGYTF	TGTGCCAGCAGCCAGTCGCAGGGGGCGTTTGGCTACACCTTC
.	.	TRBV19	TRBJ2-7	13	CASSSIFSYEQYF	TGTGCCAGTAGTAGTATATTTTCCTACGAGCAGTACTTC
.	.	TRBV5-5	TRBJ1-1	13	CASSPQGRTEAFF	TGTGCCAGCAGCCCCCAGGGGCGGACTGAAGCTTTCTTT
.	.	TRBV11-2	TRBJ2-3	14	CASSLRGSVDTQYF	TGTGCCAGCAGCTTACGAGGAAGCGTCGATACGCAGTATTTT
.	TRBD1	TRBV4-2	TRBJ1-2	16	CASSARSDRGGYGYTF	TGTGCCAGCAGCGCAAGGTCGGACAGGGGAGGCTATGGCTACACCTTC
.	TRBD1	TRBV5-6	TRBJ2-7	13	CASSRDRTYEQYF	TGTGCCAGCAGCCGGGACAGGACATACGAGCAGTACTTC
.	.	TRBV9	TRBJ1-2	14	CASSPSLENYGYTF	TGTGCCAGCAGCCCATCCCTGGAGAACTATGGCTACACCTTC
.	.	TRBV2	TRBJ1-4	13	CASSVRGDEKLFF	TGTGCCAGCAGTGTCCGCGGGGATGAAAAACTGTTTTTT
.	.	TRBV4-1	TRBJ2-5	14	CASSQVGSGKTQYF	TGCGCCAGCAGCCAAGTAGGGAGTGGTAAGACCCAGTACTTC
.	.	TRBV6-2/TRBV6-3	TRBJ1-5	17	CASSLLGGGDGNQPQHF	TGTGCCAGCAGTCTCCTCGGGGGAGGTGATGGCAATCAGCCCCAGCATTTT
.	.	TRBV19	TRBJ1-3	16	CASSRGSVGSGNTIYF	TGTGCCAGTAGCCGGGGGTCGGTCGGCTCTGGAAACACCATATATTTT
.	.	TRBV12-3/TRBV12-4	TRBJ1-2	12	CASSLDRSGYTF	TGTGCCAGCAGTCTAGACAGGTCTGGCTACACCTTC
.	TRBD1	TRBV2	TRBJ1-1	14	CASRWTGGHTEAFF	TGTGCCAGCAGATGGACAGGGGGCCACACTGAAGCTTTCTTT
.	.	TRBV10-2	TRBJ1-4	14	CASRKQPTNEKLFF	TGCGCCAGCAGGAAACAGCCAACTAATGAAAAACTGTTTTTT
.	TRBD1	TRBV5-1	TRBJ2-1	15	CASSLSIGQVNEQFF	TGCGCCAGCAGCTTATCGATTGGACAGGTCAATGAGCAGTTCTTC
.	TRBD1	TRBV6-1	TRBJ1-4	13	CASSEFRGTGGSF	TGTGCCAGCAGTGAATTCCGGGGGACAGGGGGGAGTTTT
.	TRBD1	TRBV6-5	TRBJ1-3	15	CASSYSTGAGNTIYF	TGTGCCAGCAGTTACTCGACAGGGGCTGGAAACACCATATATTTT
.	.	TRBV10-1	TRBJ2-2	16	CASSGGVLGNTGELFF	TGCGCCAGCAGTGGGGGGGTCCTAGGGAACACCGGGGAGCTGTTTTTT
.	.	TRBV27	TRBJ2-3	17	CASSQKTFAGSRDTQYF	TGTGCCAGCAGTCAAAAGACCTTTGCGGGGTCGAGGGATACGCAGTATTTT
.	.	TRBV7-9	TRBJ1-1	12	CASSLWRTEAFF	TGTGCCAGCAGCTTATGGAGGACTGAAGCTTTCTTT
few	.	TRBV7-9	TRBJ2-7	14	CASSFSDYSYEQYF	TGTGCCAGCAGCTTCTCGGACTATTCCTACGAGCAGTACTTC
.	.	TRBV3-1/TRBV3-2	TRBJ2-4	12	CASSQGGNIQYF	TGTGCCAGCAGCCAGGGAGGAAACATTCAGTACTTC
.	TRBD1	TRBV9	TRBJ1-2	15	CASSVGGTGAFGYTF	TGTGCCAGCAGCGTAGGCGGGACAGGGGCTTTTGGCTACACCTTC
.	.	TRBV28	TRBJ2-2	14	CASRPGQNTGELFF	TGTGCCAGCAGGCCGGGACAAAACACCGGGGAGCTGTTTTTT
once	.	TRBV11-2	TRBJ1-1	13	CASSPVRNTEAFF	TGTGCCAGCAGCCCTGTCCGGAACACTGAAGCTTTCTTT
.	TRBD1	TRBV9	TRBJ1-6	16	CASSVAGTASNSPLHF	TGTGCCAGCAGCGTAGCCGGGACAGCCTCTAATTCACCCCTCCACTTT
.	.	TRBV13	TRBJ2-1	15	CASSPQGSSYNEQFF	TGTGCCAGCAGCCCACAGGGAAGCTCCTACAATGAGCAGTTCTTC
.	.	TRBV5-4	TRBJ2-5	13	CASSLSLKETQYF	TGTGCCAGCAGCTTGTCCCTTAAAGAGACCCAGTACTTC
.	.	TRBV11-2	TRBJ1-1	17	CASSLVAAVGMNTEAFF	TGTGCCAGCAGCTTAGTAGCGGCAGTTGGAATGAACACTGAAGCTTTCTTT
.	TRBD1	TRBV13	TRBJ1-4	15	CASSASQGPNEKLFF	TGTGCCAGCAGCGCATCACAGGGGCCAAATGAAAAACTGTTTTTT
few	TRBD1	TRBV10-3	TRBJ1-5	18	CAISESFDRGRGNQPQHF	TGTGCCATCAGTGAGTCGTTTGACAGGGGCCGGGGCAATCAGCCCCAGCATTTT
once	TRBD2	TRBV5-1	TRBJ2-6	19	CASSKAIAGLYSGANVLTF	TGCGCCAGCAGCAAGGCGATAGCGGGGCTCTACTCTGGGGCCAACGTCCTGACTTTC
many	TRBD2	TRBV2	TRBJ2-7	16	CASSDPGLAGKDEQYF	TGTGCCAGCAGTGACCCGGGACTAGCGGGTAAAGACGAGCAGTACTTC
.	.	TRBV29-1	TRBJ1-2	11	CSVKSQYGYTF	TGCAGCGTTAAGTCGCAGTATGGCTACACCTTC
.	TRBD2	TRBV6-4	TRBJ2-1	14	CASSKRGGFDEQFF	TGTGCCAGCAGCAAGCGGGGGGGCTTTGATGAGCAGTTCTTC
.	TRBD1	TRBV29-1	TRBJ2-3	14	CSVPGTGPTDTQYF	TGCAGCGTTCCCGGGACAGGGCCCACAGATACGCAGTATTTT